The 18 T cell receptor beta chains given below trace back to one sample, sequenced in a study of blood T cell repertoires in COVID-19. Clones were read by immunoSEQ multiplex PCR, and TCRdb kept only the in-frame ones, dropping some. Found here are 400,000 to 450,000 clones, 89% of them singletons; the top ten hold approximately 1.5%. The specimen sequenced was peripheral blood. These receptors were obtained from a woman aged 40 to 50 with COVID-19, enrolled during active disease.

The chain carries TRBV7-6 and TRBJ2-7; no clear D gene. The V and J ends lost 3 bases and 5 bases respectively, with 14 bases between them. Germline V gene lookup returns CDR1 SGHVS and CDR2 FNYEAQ. The CDR3 spans 14 residues. The DNA of the CDR3 is TGTGCCAGCAGCTTGAGTCATAGCATCCACGAGCAGTACTTC. Amino acids: CASSLSHSIHEQYF.

The chain uses TRBV30 and TRBJ1-6; no definite D call. Germline V gene lookup returns CDR1 GTSNPN and CDR2 SVGIG (reference sequence). The CDR3 has 12 residues. Trimming pared 5 bases from V and 5 bases from J, leaving 7 bases between. CDR3 coding DNA: TGTGCCTGGCAGGCAGATAATTCACCCCTCCACTTT. Translated, it gives CAWQADNSPLHF.

V usage is TRBV9 and J usage is TRBJ2-1, with 7 positions matching TRBD1. This CDR3 contains 15 residues. J was trimmed by 0 bases and V by 4 bases; bases with no gene match: 4. The germline CDR1 and CDR2 sequences are SGDLS and YYNGEE. The CDR3 region has the DNA TGTGCCAGCAGCCCCGGGACAGTCTCCTACAATGAGCAGTTCTTC. It is translated as CASSPGTVSYNEQFF.

This chain links TRBV30 with TRBJ1-3; a possible D gene is TRBD1 (6 bases). Germline-derived CDR1 and CDR2 are GTSNPN and SVGIG (reference sequence). This CDR3 comprises 16 residues. V lost 0 bases to trimming and J lost 1 base, with 13 bases between them. CDR3 loop: CAWSVGRGFSGNTIYF. In DNA form, the CDR3 reads TGTGCCTGGAGTGTAGGCAGGGGATTTTCTGGAAACACCATATATTTT.

The chain uses TRBV9 and TRBJ1-4; maybe TRBD1 (5 bases). CDR1 SGDLS and CDR2 YYNGEE come from the germline V gene. The CDR3 sequence is 17 residues long. Deletions cut 4 bases from V and 0 bases from J, with 16 bases between. CDR3 protein: CASSTQGTGATNEKLFF. The CDR3 nucleotides read TGTGCCAGCAGCACCCAAGGGACGGGGGCAACTAATGAAAAACTGTTTTTT.

The genes are TRBV9 and TRBJ1-1, with D perhaps TRBD1 (6 bases). V lost 4 bases and J 3 bases, leaving 13 bases between the germline ends. Germline V lookup: CDR1 SGDLS, CDR2 YYNGEE. The CDR3 is 14 residues long. The CDR3 DNA is TGTGCCAGCAGCCAATCTACAGGGTACACTGAAGCTTTCTTT. Protein product: CASSQSTGYTEAFF.

This rearrangement joins TRBV14 to TRBJ1-2, with 7 bases that match TRBD1. The ends lost 3 bases at V and 7 bases at J; junction bases unmatched: 11. Germline loops: CDR1 SGHDN, CDR2 FVKESK. This CDR3 spans 15 amino acids. CDR3 DNA sequence: TGTGCCAGCAGCCAGAGGCGGACAGGAGGCGGTGGCTACACCTTC. It codes for CASSQRRTGGGGYTF.

The J gene is TRBJ2-7, the V gene TRBV7-9, with 7 bases identical to TRBD2. The junction had 9 bases not matched to a gene; V was cut back by 1 base and J by 3 bases. CDR1 is SEHNR and CDR2 is FQNEAQ in the germline V gene (reference sequence). This CDR3 has 16 residues. The CDR3 region has the DNA TGTGCCAGCAGCTTAGGGCTCGCGGGAGCCCTCTACGAGCAGTACTTC. This sequence encodes CASSLGLAGALYEQYF.

The gene calls are TRBV12-5 and TRBJ2-1, with D unclear. The CDR3 covers 11 residues. The ends were cut back, 2 bases at V and 9 bases at J, with 5 bases in the middle. Per the germline V gene, CDR1 is LGHNT and CDR2 is FRNRAP. The CDR3 loop reads CASGLYSEQFF. The CDR3, as DNA: TGTGCTAGTGGTTTGTATAGTGAGCAGTTCTTC.

This chain links TRBV2 with TRBJ1-6; D remains ambiguous. Germline loops: CDR1 SNHLY, CDR2 FYNNEI. V lost 6 bases, J lost 10 bases, and 10 bases lay in between. The CDR3 is made up of 12 amino acids. CDR3 nucleotides: TGTGCCAGCAGGGGCCAAGGATCACCCCTCCACTTT. Translation gives CASRGQGSPLHF.

This chain links TRBV29-1 with TRBJ2-1; 10 bases fit TRBD2. The CDR3 has 14 residues. CDR1 and CDR2 from the germline V gene are SQVTM and ANQGSEA. V shed 4 bases and J 5 bases; nucleotides not matched to a gene: 5. CDR3 protein: CSVATSGAHNEQFF. The DNA for the CDR3 is TGCAGCGTTGCAACTAGCGGGGCGCACAATGAGCAGTTCTTC.

The chain has TRBV5-1 and TRBJ1-6, with D hard to call. The V gene lost 3 bases and the J gene lost 6 bases, with 13 bases spanning the gap. Germline V lookup: CDR1 SGHRS, CDR2 YFSETQ. The CDR3 loop spans 15 amino acids. CDR3 bases: TGCGCCAGCAGCTGGATTCATGAGGGTAATTCACCCCTCCACTTT. This codes for CASSWIHEGNSPLHF. Using reference TRBV5-1 and TRBJ1-6 for the parts outside the CDR3, the full variable domain is KAGVTQTPRYLIKTRGQQVTLSCSPISGHRSVSWYQQTPGQGLQFLFEYFSETQRNKGNFPGRFSGRQFSNSRSEMNVSTLELGDSALYLCASSWIHEGNSPLHFGNGTRLTVT.

The CDR3 reads CSVAIGQGLDQPQHF. The DNA for the CDR3 is TGCAGCGTTGCAATAGGACAGGGGCTGGATCAGCCCCAGCATTTT. The chain has TRBV29-1 and TRBJ1-5; 9 bases map to TRBD1. The CDR3 has 15 amino acids. Germline V gene data show CDR1 as SQVTM and CDR2 as ANQGSEA. The V gene end was trimmed by 4 bases and the J gene end by 5 bases; junction bases not matched to a gene: 9.

J is TRBJ2-7 and V is TRBV28; D ambiguous. The CDR3 has 11 amino acids. Germline CDR1 and CDR2: MDHEN and SYDVKM. The V and J ends lost 3 bases and 3 bases respectively, with 3 bases between them. The CDR3 DNA is TGTGCCAGCAGTTTGTACTACGAGCAGTACTTC. It encodes CASSLYYEQYF.

The rearrangement uses TRBV5-5 and TRBJ1-6; D gene ambiguous. The CDR3 runs 18 residues. V lost 1 base, J lost 0 bases, and 14 bases lay in between. The V gene's germline CDR1 is SGHKS and CDR2 YYEKEE (reference sequence). The CDR3 sequence: CASSLLPKSSSYNSPLHF. In DNA, the CDR3 is TGTGCCAGCAGCTTGTTGCCAAAATCGAGCTCCTATAATTCACCCCTCCACTTT.

As regards this clone: Other DNA sequences in this specimen translate into the identical CDR3. This chain joins TRBV4-3 and TRBJ1-6, with D unclear. Trimming removed 0 bases from V and 1 base from J, with 7 bases in between. CDR3 length equals 16 residues. From germline, CDR1 is LGHNA and CDR2 YSLEER. The CDR3 DNA reads TGCGCCAGCAGCCAAGAGGGGAGGTCCTATAATTCACCCCTCCACTTT. Translated: CASSQEGRSYNSPLHF.

This clone appeared a few times. The chain couples TRBV6-6 to TRBJ2-7, with TRBD2 matching 7 bases. In germline, CDR1 is MNHNY, CDR2 SVGAGI (reference sequence). The V gene end was trimmed by 2 bases and the J gene end by 5 bases; junction bases not matched to a gene: 9. This CDR3 contains 15 residues. The CDR3 DNA follows: TGTGCCAGCAGTTACGGTGGGGGGGACCCCGACGAGCAGTACTTC. Translated: CASSYGGGDPDEQYF.

The chain couples TRBV30 to TRBJ2-4; TRBD2 matches 7 bases. Germline V gives CDR1 GTSNPN, CDR2 SVGIG (reference sequence). With V trimmed by 4 bases and J by 8 bases, 8 bases remained unmatched. The CDR3 consists of 13 residues. This chain's CDR3 is CAWTVGGTDIQYF. CDR3 DNA: TGTGCCTGGACCGTGGGGGGGACCGACATTCAGTACTTC.